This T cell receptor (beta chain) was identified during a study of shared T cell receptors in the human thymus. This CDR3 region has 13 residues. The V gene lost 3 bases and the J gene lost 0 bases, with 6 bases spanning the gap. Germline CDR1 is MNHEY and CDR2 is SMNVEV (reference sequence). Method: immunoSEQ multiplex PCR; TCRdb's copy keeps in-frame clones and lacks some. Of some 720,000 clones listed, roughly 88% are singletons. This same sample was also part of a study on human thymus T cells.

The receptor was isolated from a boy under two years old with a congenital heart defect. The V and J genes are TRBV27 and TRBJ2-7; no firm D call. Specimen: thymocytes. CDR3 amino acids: CASSLLNSYEQYF. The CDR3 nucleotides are TGTGCCAGCAGTTTGTTAAACTCCTACGAGCAGTACTTC.